Detailed here is one TCR beta chain. Its cognate antigen is unknown. Germline DNA was also extracted, with blood RNA taken from unsorted whole blood. CDR3 length equals 16 residues. In germline, CDR1 is MDHEN, CDR2 SYDVKM. With V trimmed by 1 base and J by 1 base, 4 bases remained unmatched. cDNA specific to TCR beta was made from approximately 0.55 ug of total RNA, with a constant-region primer employed for priming. The TCR beta library was amplified through three nested multiplex PCR rounds in a modified ARM-PCR procedure. Two initial PCR rounds of approximately 10 cycles each paired TRBV1-TRBV30 forward primers with a C-beta reverse primer. TCRdb reprocessed the multiplex PCR reads via MiXCR and lists one record per CDR3 protein. The data contain about 180,000 distinct CDR3 sequences, over 50% of them seen just once; the ten biggest clones take up approximately 68%. These data originate in a study of tumor-infiltrating lymphocytes in primary liver carcinoma.

Study-level results: Between tumor regions, pairs overlapped more than tumor-adjacent and tumor-blood pairs did.

Source material: peripheral blood. This TCR derives from a man aged 40-49 years with primary liver carcinoma and hepatitis B virus infection. This chain connects TRBV28 to TRBJ2-3, with 8 bases that match TRBD1. CDR3 nucleotides: TGTGCCAGCAGTTTATTTTGGACAGGGCGCACAGATACGCAGTATTTT. Translated, it gives CASSLFWTGRTDTQYF.